These 21 T cell receptor beta chains share one sample of origin, sequenced in a study of cytomegalovirus exposure and HLA in healthy donors. Researchers ran the PCR with 60 Vbeta and 13 Jbeta primers. Method: immunoSEQ multiplex PCR; TCRdb's copy keeps in-frame clones and lacks some. The sample holds 180,000 or so clones, roughly four fifths seen once. Material: PBMCs. The receptor set was obtained from a woman under 30 in good health and CMV-seropositive.

The chain couples TRBV28 to TRBJ1-1; 8 bases are shared with TRBD1. V lost 2 bases to trimming and J lost 0 bases; unmatched junction nucleotides: 2. This CDR3 is built from 15 residues. Per the germline V gene, CDR1 is MDHEN and CDR2 is SYDVKM. The CDR3 DNA reads TGTGCCAGCAGTTTACGGACAGGGATGAACACTGAAGCTTTCTTT. Its protein product is CASSLRTGMNTEAFF.

The chain recombines TRBV5-5 with TRBJ1-5; 7 bases line up with TRBD1. CDR3 length: 14 residues. V was clipped by 4 bases and J by 6 bases; unmatched bases: 7. Germline V gene lookup returns CDR1 SGHKS and CDR2 YYEKEE (reference sequence). In nucleotides, the CDR3 is TGTGCCAGCAGCCACCGACAGGGTACTCAGCCCCAGCATTTT. Translation: CASSHRQGTQPQHF.

Only a few counts were recorded for this clone. The rearrangement uses TRBV7-2 and TRBJ2-7; 8 positions agree with TRBD2. The CDR3 runs 14 residues. V trimming: 4 bases; J trimming: 2 bases; junction bases outside the gene matches: 4. Looked up from germline, CDR1 is SGHTA and CDR2 is FQGNSA. As DNA, the CDR3 is TGTGCCAGCAGCTCTACGGGGGGGCCCTACGAGCAGTACTTC. Translated: CASSSTGGPYEQYF.

J is TRBJ2-2 and V is TRBV5-5, with no clear D. The V end was cut by 5 bases, the J end by 1 base, with 12 bases between. CDR3 length equals 15 residues. Looked up from germline, CDR1 is SGHKS and CDR2 is YYEKEE (reference sequence). The CDR3 DNA reads as TGTGCCAGCAGTACCTCCCTAGAGAACACCGGGGAGCTGTTTTTT. Encoded protein: CASSTSLENTGELFF.

The chain uses TRBV30 and TRBJ1-3; D might be TRBD1 (6 bases). The CDR3 is made up of 16 amino acids. Germline V gene lookup returns CDR1 GTSNPN and CDR2 SVGIG (reference sequence). Trimming pared 2 bases from V and 0 bases from J, leaving 14 bases between. Here the CDR3 reads CAWSQGLGFSGNTIYF. CDR3 nucleotide sequence: TGTGCCTGGAGTCAGGGGCTGGGGTTCTCTGGAAACACCATATATTTT.

The chain employs TRBV2 and TRBJ2-5; 13 bases agree with TRBD2. This CDR3 has 15 amino acids. V shed 4 bases and J 2 bases; nucleotides not matched to a gene: 1. Per germline, CDR1 SNHLY and CDR2 FYNNEI. The CDR3, as DNA: TGTGCCAGCAGTGGGACTAGCGGGGGACAAGAGACCCAGTACTTC. Its protein product is CASSGTSGGQETQYF.

The rearrangement joins TRBV14 to TRBJ2-7; a weak D match, TRBD2 (6 bases). V lost 0 bases and J lost 3, with 12 bases in between. Germline V lookup: CDR1 SGHDN, CDR2 FVKESK. CDR3 size: 15 residues. CDR3 coding DNA: TGTGCCAGCAGCCAAGAATTGGGGACTTACTACGAGCAGTACTTC. Protein: CASSQELGTYYEQYF.

The chain links TRBV4-1 to TRBJ2-1, with TRBD2 identical over 8 bases. From germline, CDR1 is MGHRA and CDR2 YSYEKL. After removal of 0 bases from V and 9 bases from J, the junction contained 13 bases not matched to a gene. CDR3 length: 17 amino acids. CDR3 coding DNA: TGCGCCAGCAGCCAAGATCGGCTAGCGCGGGGGGTGAGTGAGCAGTTCTTC. Encoded protein: CASSQDRLARGVSEQFF.

The CDR3 sequence is CASSFESGVEQYF. CDR3 DNA: TGTGCCAGCAGCTTTGAATCCGGGGTCGAGCAGTACTTC. The J gene is TRBJ2-7, the V gene TRBV11-3, with D tentatively TRBD2 (5 bases). The V gene lost 3 bases and the J gene lost 6 bases, with 12 bases spanning the gap. CDR1 is SGHNT and CDR2 is YENEEA in the germline V gene. The length of the CDR3 is 13 residues.

The J gene is TRBJ1-1, the V gene TRBV7-9, with D unresolved. Germline V gene sequence: CDR1 SEHNR, CDR2 FQNEAQ (reference sequence). This CDR3 is 9 amino acids long. V was shortened by 10 bases and J by 2 bases, with 2 bases between the two germline ends. The CDR3 loop reads CATNTEAFF. In DNA form, the CDR3 reads TGTGCCACAAACACTGAAGCTTTCTTT.

The chain has TRBV11-2 and TRBJ2-5; TRBD2 matches 11 bases. The V and J ends lost 4 bases and 4 bases, in that order; junction bases with no gene match: 8. Germline V gene data show CDR1 as SGHAT and CDR2 as FQNNGV. This CDR3 contains 16 residues. The CDR3 coding sequence is TGTGCCAGCAGCTCCCATAGCGGGGGGGCCATAGAGACCCAGTACTTC. Amino acids: CASSSHSGGAIETQYF. Filled out from reference TRBV11-2 and TRBJ2-5, the complete variable domain reads EAGVAQSPRYKIIEKRQSVAFWCNPISGHATLYWYQQILGQGPKLLIQFQNNGVVDDSQLPKDRFSAERLKGVDSTLKIQPAKLEDSAVYLCASSSHSGGAIETQYFGPGTRLLVL.

V and J are TRBV7-2 and TRBJ1-2; TRBD1 matches at 10 bases. V gave up 5 bases and J gave up 0 bases; unmatched junction bases: 3. This CDR3 comprises 15 residues. Germline V CDR1 and CDR2: SGHTA, FQGNSA. The CDR3 nucleotides read TGTGCCAGCAGCCCCGACAGGGGGCCTAACTATGGCTACACCTTC. Translating it yields CASSPDRGPNYGYTF.

The chain combines TRBV23-1 with TRBJ2-7; TRBD1 matches 7 bases. TRBV23-1 is annotated as an ORF whose role is uncertain. With V trimmed by 4 bases and J by 3 bases, 9 bases remained unmatched. The CDR3 covers 15 residues. CDR3 in DNA: TGCGCCAGCAGTCCCCCGGGACAGTTCTTCTACGAGCAGTACTTC. It specifies CASSPPGQFFYEQYF.

CDR3 residues: CASSFLGTGSFSGNTIYF. CDR3 sequence (DNA): TGTGCCAGCAGTTTTCTGGGGACAGGGTCTTTCTCTGGAAACACCATATATTTT. This sequence joins TRBV28 and TRBJ1-3; 9 bases agree with TRBD1. From germline, CDR1 is MDHEN and CDR2 SYDVKM. Losses at the gene ends were 3 bases for V and 0 bases for J; bases not matched to a gene: 9. This CDR3 has 18 amino acids.

The chain combines TRBV7-9 with TRBJ1-4, with 9 bases aligning to TRBD1. This CDR3 contains 14 residues. CDR1 and CDR2 (germline): SEHNR, FQNEAQ (reference sequence). J gave up 7 bases and V 3 bases, and 3 bases lay outside the gene matches. The DNA for the CDR3 is TGTGCCAGCAGCTTGGGACAGGGCCCTGAAAAACTGTTTTTT. Protein: CASSLGQGPEKLFF.

This clone was detected only once. The V call is TRBV29-1, the J call TRBJ1-5, with a weak D call TRBD1 (5 bases). This CDR3 spans 11 amino acids. Germline CDR1 SQVTM, CDR2 ANQGSEA. V was trimmed by 4 bases and J by 4 bases, leaving 5 bases between them. The CDR3 nucleotides read TGCAGCGTTGGACAGAATCAGCCCCAGCATTTT. Amino acid sequence: CSVGQNQPQHF.

The chain links TRBV6-4 to TRBJ2-1; 8 positions match TRBD2. Germline loops: CDR1 MRHNA, CDR2 SNTAGT. This CDR3 comprises 16 residues. V was pared by 0 bases and J by 9 bases, with 10 bases of the junction left unmatched. CDR3 DNA: TGTGCCAGCAGTGACTCGAATCCGGGGGGGCCTGGTGAGCAGTTCTTC. Translated, it gives CASSDSNPGGPGEQFF.

This clone was picked up a small number of times. This chain joins TRBV4-2 and TRBJ2-4; 7 bases map to TRBD1. Looked up from germline, CDR1 is LGHNA and CDR2 is YNFKEQ. CDR3 length: 15 residues. V shed 2 bases and J 5 bases; nucleotides not matched to a gene: 6. The CDR3 sequence is CASSQLRDSENIQYF. The CDR3 DNA sequence: TGTGCCAGCAGCCAACTCCGGGACAGCGAAAACATTCAGTACTTC.

The chain employs TRBV5-4 and TRBJ2-2; no firm D call. This CDR3 spans 14 amino acids. Germline V gives CDR1 SGHNT, CDR2 YYREEE (reference sequence). V lost 1 base to trimming and J lost 2 bases, with 6 bases between them. CDR3 sequence: CASSLQANTGELFF. Here the CDR3 DNA reads TGTGCCAGCAGCTTGCAGGCCAACACCGGGGAGCTGTTTTTT.

This clone was detected only once. V gene TRBV6-5 combines with J gene TRBJ1-2, with 8 bases lining up with TRBD1. The CDR3 covers 14 residues. Trimming took 6 bases from V and 4 from J; bases not matched to a gene: 7. Per the germline V gene, CDR1 is MNHEY and CDR2 is SVGAGI. As DNA, the CDR3 is TGTGCCAGCAGCCCCGACAGGGGACCCTATGGCTACACCTTC. Amino acid sequence: CASSPDRGPYGYTF.

This chain joins TRBV6-6 and TRBJ2-1; 10 nucleotides line up with TRBD1. Germline CDR1 MNHNY, CDR2 SVGAGI (reference sequence). The V gene end was trimmed by 4 bases and the J gene end by 2 bases; junction bases not matched to a gene: 5. This CDR3 has 16 residues. The CDR3 loop is CASSSRQGAPYNEQFF. CDR3 DNA sequence: TGTGCCAGCAGTTCCAGACAGGGGGCCCCCTACAATGAGCAGTTCTTC.